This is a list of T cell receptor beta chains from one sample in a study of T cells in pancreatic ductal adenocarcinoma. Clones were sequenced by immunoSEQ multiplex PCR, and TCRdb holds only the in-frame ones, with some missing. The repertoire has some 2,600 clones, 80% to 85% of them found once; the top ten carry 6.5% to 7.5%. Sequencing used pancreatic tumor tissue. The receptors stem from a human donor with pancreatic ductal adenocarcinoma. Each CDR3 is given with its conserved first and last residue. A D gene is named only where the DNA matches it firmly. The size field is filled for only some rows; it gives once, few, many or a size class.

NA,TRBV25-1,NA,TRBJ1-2,CASRTGLGYTF,TGTGCCAGCAGGACAGGCCTGGGCTACACCTTC
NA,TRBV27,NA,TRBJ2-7,CASSLSIETGYEQYF,TGTGCCAGCAGTTTATCGATTGAGACAGGCTACGAGCAGTACTTC
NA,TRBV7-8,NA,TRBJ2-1,CASSPYRFGAYNEQFF,TGTGCCAGCAGCCCTTACAGATTTGGGGCATACAATGAGCAGTTCTTC
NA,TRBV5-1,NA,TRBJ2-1,CASSLLPRGGEQFF,TGCGCCAGCAGCTTACTCCCAAGGGGGGGTGAGCAGTTCTTC
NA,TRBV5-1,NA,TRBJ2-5,CASSLATTQETQYF,TGCGCCAGCAGCTTGGCCACTACGCAAGAGACCCAGTACTTC
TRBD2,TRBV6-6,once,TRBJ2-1,CASSSPGLAGVNEQFF,TGTGCCAGCAGTTCCCCGGGACTAGCGGGAGTCAATGAGCAGTTCTTC
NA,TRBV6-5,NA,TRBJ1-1,CASSRRNTEAFF,TGTGCCAGCTCTCGGAGGAACACTGAAGCTTTCTTT
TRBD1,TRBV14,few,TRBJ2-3,CASSQELAGTGGLDTQYF,TGTGCCAGCAGCCAAGAGTTGGCCGGGACAGGGGGACTGGATACGCAGTATTTT
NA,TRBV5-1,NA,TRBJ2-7,CASSLAAVGGGAPYEQYF,TGCGCCAGCAGCTTGGCGGCAGTCGGAGGCGGGGCACCCTACGAGCAGTACTTC
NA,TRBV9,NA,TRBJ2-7,CASSVGGGSPAAVEQYF,TGTGCCAGCAGCGTAGGTGGGGGGAGCCCCGCGGCTGTCGAGCAGTACTTC
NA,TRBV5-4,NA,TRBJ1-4,CASSLMAGFNEKLFF,TGTGCCAGCAGCTTGATGGCAGGGTTTAATGAAAAACTGTTTTTT
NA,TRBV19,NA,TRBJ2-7,CASSERGGYEQYF,TGTGCCAGTAGTGAAAGGGGCGGCTACGAGCAGTACTTC
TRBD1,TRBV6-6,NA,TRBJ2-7,CASSKGQGTTYEQYF,TGTGCCAGCAGTAAGGGACAGGGAACGACCTACGAGCAGTACTTC
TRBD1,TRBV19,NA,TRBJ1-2,CASYTGGYGYTF,TGTGCCAGTTATACAGGGGGCTATGGCTACACCTTC
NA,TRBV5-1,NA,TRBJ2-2,CASSLEVTVPTGELFF,TGCGCCAGCAGCTTGGAGGTCACAGTCCCAACCGGGGAGCTGTTTTTT
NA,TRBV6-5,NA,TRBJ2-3,CASSFQLVDTQYF,TGTGCCAGCAGTTTCCAACTGGTAGATACGCAGTATTTT
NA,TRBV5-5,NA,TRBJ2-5,CASSLVGEWETQYF,TGTGCCAGCAGCTTGGTCGGAGAATGGGAGACCCAGTACTTC
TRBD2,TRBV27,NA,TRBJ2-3,CASRPTGLAPSGTDTQYF,TGTGCCAGCAGGCCTACGGGACTAGCGCCCTCAGGCACAGATACGCAGTATTTT
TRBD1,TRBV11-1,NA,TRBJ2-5,CASSKGTVQETQYF,TGTGCCAGCAGCAAAGGGACAGTTCAAGAGACCCAGTACTTC
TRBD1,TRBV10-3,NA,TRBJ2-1,CAITGTGDYNEQFF,TGTGCCATAACCGGGACAGGGGACTACAATGAGCAGTTCTTC
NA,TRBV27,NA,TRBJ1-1,CASSLTEGVATEAFF,TGTGCCAGCAGTTTAACGGAAGGGGTAGCCACTGAAGCTTTCTTT
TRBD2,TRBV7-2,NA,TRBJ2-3,CASSQSGEDTQYF,TGTGCCAGCAGCCAGAGCGGGGAAGATACGCAGTATTTT
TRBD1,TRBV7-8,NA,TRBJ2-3,CASTLAGTGYDTQYF,TGTGCCAGCACTCTGGCCGGGACAGGGTACGATACGCAGTATTTT
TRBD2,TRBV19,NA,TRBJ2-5,CATRRLAGSIETQYF,TGTGCCACCAGACGACTAGCGGGAAGTATTGAGACCCAGTACTTC
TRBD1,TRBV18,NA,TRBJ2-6,CASSPPTTGVFRSGANVLTF,TGTGCCAGCTCACCACCCACGACAGGGGTGTTTCGCTCTGGGGCCAACGTCCTGACTTTC
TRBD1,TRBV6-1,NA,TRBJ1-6,CASTPEGQMSSPLHF,TGTGCCAGCACCCCGGAGGGACAGATGAGTTCACCCCTCCACTTT
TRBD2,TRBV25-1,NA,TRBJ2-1,CASSELSGIRLEQFF,TGTGCCAGCAGTGAACTAAGCGGGATTCGGCTTGAGCAGTTCTTC
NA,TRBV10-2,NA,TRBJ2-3,CASSDQTISTDTQYF,TGCGCCAGCAGTGATCAGACAATAAGCACAGATACGCAGTATTTT
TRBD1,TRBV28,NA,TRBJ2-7,CAIQSGTGLEQYF,TGTGCCATTCAATCCGGGACAGGTTTGGAGCAGTACTTC
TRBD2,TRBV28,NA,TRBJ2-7,CASSLGAGGGPDF,TGTGCCAGCAGTTTGGGGGCGGGGGGAGGCCCGGACTTC
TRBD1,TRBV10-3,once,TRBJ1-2,CAISVNQGATYGYTF,TGTGCCATCAGTGTGAATCAGGGGGCTACCTACGGCTACACCTTC
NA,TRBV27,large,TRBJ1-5,CASSLTYSNQPQHF,TGTGCCAGCAGTTTGACATATAGCAATCAGCCCCAGCATTTT
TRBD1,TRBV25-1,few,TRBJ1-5,CASSAGDRPNQPQHF,TGTGCCAGCAGTGCAGGGGACAGGCCGAATCAGCCCCAGCATTTT
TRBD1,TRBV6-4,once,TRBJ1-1,CASSPAPGQGSEAFF,TGTGCCAGCAGTCCTGCCCCGGGACAGGGCTCCGAAGCTTTCTTT
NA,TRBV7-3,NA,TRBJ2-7,CASSVGPPGDEQYF,TGTGCCAGCAGCGTAGGGCCTCCGGGGGATGAGCAGTACTTC
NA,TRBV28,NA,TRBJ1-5,CASRPGGLGNQPQHF,TGTGCCAGCAGGCCCGGGGGGTTGGGCAATCAGCCCCAGCATTTT
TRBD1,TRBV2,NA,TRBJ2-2,CASSVTGIDTGELFF,TGTGCCAGCAGCGTGACAGGGATTGACACCGGGGAGCTGTTTTTT
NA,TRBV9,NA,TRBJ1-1,CASSVGSQGWTEAFF,TGTGCCAGCAGCGTAGGTTCCCAGGGTTGGACTGAAGCTTTCTTT
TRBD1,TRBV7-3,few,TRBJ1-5,CASSSTGGGTQHF,TGTGCCAGCAGCTCGACAGGGGGCGGGACCCAGCATTTT
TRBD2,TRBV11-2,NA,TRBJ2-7,CASSSRADGGRFEQYF,TGTGCCAGCAGCTCCCGCGCCGACGGCGGGAGGTTCGAGCAGTACTTC
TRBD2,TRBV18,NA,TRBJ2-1,CASSPELAGVSYNEQFF,TGTGCCAGCTCACCGGAACTAGCGGGAGTGAGCTACAATGAGCAGTTCTTC